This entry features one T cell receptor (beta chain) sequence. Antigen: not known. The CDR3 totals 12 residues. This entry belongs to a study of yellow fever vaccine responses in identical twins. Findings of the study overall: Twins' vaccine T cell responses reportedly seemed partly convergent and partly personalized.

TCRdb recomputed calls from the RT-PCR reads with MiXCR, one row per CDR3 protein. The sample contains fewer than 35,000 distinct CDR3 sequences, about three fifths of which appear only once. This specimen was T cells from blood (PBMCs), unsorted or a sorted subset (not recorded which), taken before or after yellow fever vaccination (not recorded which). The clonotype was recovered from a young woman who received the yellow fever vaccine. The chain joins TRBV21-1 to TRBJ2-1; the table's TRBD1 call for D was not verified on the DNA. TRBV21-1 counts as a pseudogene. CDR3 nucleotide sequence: TGTGCCAGCAGATACAGGGTGGGCGAGCAGTTCTTC. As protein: CASRYRVGEQFF.